Presented here are 17 T cell receptor beta chains from one specimen sequenced in a study of CD4 and CD8 cells across lung adenocarcinoma regions. Using its own MiXCR run on the PCR reads, TCRdb lists one record per CDR3 protein. The profile shows 13,000 or so distinct CDR3 sequences, 35% to 55% of them singletons. The sequencing input was CD4+ T cells from the center of a lung tumor. The receptors here all came from a male donor with lung adenocarcinoma. The CD4 and CD8 labels of this study may be unreliable.

This clonotype was seen at least ten times. This chain joins TRBV6-1 and TRBJ2-3; D gene uncertain. Germline-derived CDR1 and CDR2 are MNHNS and SASEGT. The germline V and J ends were trimmed by 8 bases and 0 bases, with 12 bases remaining between them. This CDR3 comprises 14 residues. Written as DNA, the CDR3 is TGTGCCAGCCTTGCTGTCTCTAGCACAGATACGCAGTATTTT. Protein product: CASLAVSSTDTQYF.

About this clonotype itself: Sequence at one end of the junction differs from germline and may be a read error. V usage is TRBV27 and J usage is TRBJ2-5; the match to TRBD1 covers 7 bases. Germline lookup yields CDR1 MNHEY and CDR2 SMNVEV (reference sequence). The CDR3 sequence is 17 residues long. CDR3: CASSAGRGGSGTETQYF. The CDR3 region has the DNA TGTGCCAGCAGTGCGGGCCGAGGGGGCTCTGGGACAGAGACCCAGTACTTT.

Ten or more counts support this clonotype. This chain joins TRBV12-3 or TRBV12-4 and TRBJ2-2, with a weak D call TRBD1 (6 bases). This CDR3 region has 15 residues. Trimming pared 5 bases from V and 4 bases from J, leaving 14 bases between. CDR3 nucleotides: TGTGCCAGCAGTCCTAGACAGGACCTCACCGGGGAGCTGTTTTTT. Protein sequence: CASSPRQDLTGELFF.

By sample fraction, this clonotype is medium-sized (0.01 to 0.1%). The genes are TRBV6-1 and TRBJ2-1; D could derive from TRBD1 or TRBD2 (6 bases each). CDR1 and CDR2 from the germline V gene are MNHNS and SASEGT. Trimming left V 6 bases short and J 2 bases short, with 17 bases between. The CDR3 runs to 16 residues. This CDR3 is CASSPEGEDAYNEQFF. In DNA form, the CDR3 reads TGTGCCAGCAGCCCTGAGGGGGAGGATGCCTACAATGAGCAGTTCTTC.

This clonotype was counted between two and nine times. This chain links TRBV11-2 with TRBJ1-1; D unresolved. Germline CDR1 and CDR2: SGHAT and FQNNGV. This CDR3 comprises 14 residues. V gave up 5 bases and J gave up 0 bases, with 10 bases separating them. CDR3 sequence reads: CASSPHNMNTEAFF. In nucleotides, the CDR3 is TGTGCCAGCAGCCCCCATAACATGAACACTGAAGCTTTCTTT.

This clonotype was counted a few times. This sequence joins TRBV6-5 and TRBJ2-1, with 7 bases matching TRBD1. The DNA end lines up better with TRBJ2-7; the J call may be wrong. Germline loops: CDR1 MNHEY, CDR2 SVGAGI. The CDR3 is 14 amino acids. DNA for the CDR3: TGTGCCAGCAGTTACGCCAGGGGGTCCTACGAGCAGTACTTC. Its translation is CASSYARGSYEQYF.

Concerning this clonotype itself: Likely a read error: the CDR3 ends without its conserved phenylalanine or tryptophan. Because the CDR3's place on the DNA is in doubt, the DNA is left out and the CDR3 is given as listed by TCRdb. V usage is TRBV6-1 and J usage is TRBJ2-5; the D call of TRBD2 is as the table states it, not checked on the DNA. The CDR3 spans 13 amino acids, including both terminal residues. Germline CDR1 reads MNHNS; CDR2 reads SASEGT. The CDR3 sequence: CASSEAAGLAEYS.

This clonotype was counted between two and nine times. This chain joins TRBV6-1 and TRBJ2-7, with a possible D match to TRBD2 (5 bases). V was clipped by 8 bases and J by 2 bases, with 16 bases between them. The CDR3 runs to 14 residues. CDR1 MNHNS and CDR2 SASEGT come from the germline V gene. The CDR3 sequence: CASGLNPGPYEQYF. The CDR3 nucleotides read TGTGCCAGCGGACTCAACCCCGGGCCCTACGAGCAGTACTTC.

The rearrangement uses TRBV4-1 and TRBJ2-5, with 8 bases matching TRBD1. The J call may be mistaken, given a closer DNA end match to TRBJ2-7. CDR3 length: 15 residues. Looked up from germline, CDR1 is MGHRA and CDR2 is YSYEKL. The DNA of the CDR3 is TGCGCCAGCAGCCAGTCCGGGACAGGAGCCTACGAGCAGTACTTC. Its translation is CASSQSGTGAYEQYF.

This clonotype turned up a few times. A read error may explain this, as a much larger clone is one base away. The chain joins TRBV7-6 to TRBJ2-5, with TRBD2 identical over 15 bases. V shed 5 bases, J shed 11 bases, and the junction held 18 bases outside the gene matches. Germline values: CDR1 SGHVS, CDR2 FNYEAQ. The CDR3 is 18 amino acids. This CDR3 is CASSPGLAGGRSYNEQYF. The CDR3 nucleotides are TGTGCCAGCAGCCCGGGACTAGCGGGAGGAAGGTCCTACAATGAGCAGTACTTC.

The chain carries TRBV10-3 and TRBJ1-2; D perhaps matches TRBD1 (5 bases). CDR1 is ENHRY and CDR2 is SYGVKD in the germline V gene. V gave up 8 bases and J gave up 6 bases, with 22 bases separating them. CDR3 length: 15 amino acids. This chain's CDR3 is CAIGGEGTGYDGYTF. For the CDR3, the DNA is TGTGCCATCGGGGGAGAGGGTACGGGGTACGATGGCTACACCTTC.

This clonotype was found once. The chain couples TRBV6-1 to TRBJ2-2; D is undetermined. Germline CDR1 MNHNS, CDR2 SASEGT. Trimming shortened V by 9 bases and J by 13 bases, and 27 bases separated the two germline ends. This CDR3 is built from 15 residues. CDR3 DNA sequence: TGTGCCAGGGGCCTCCAGTCCGTGATTCCAGGTACGCTGTTTTTT. This translates into CARGLQSVIPGTLFF.

This chain links TRBV27 with TRBJ2-5, with TRBD1 as a possible D gene (6 bases). Germline CDR1 MNHEY, CDR2 SMNVEV (reference sequence). CDR3 length equals 16 residues. V was cut by 2 bases and J by 11 bases, with 24 bases left in between. The CDR3 is CASSLTGTRAKNTQYF. The CDR3 nucleotides read TGTGCCAGCAGTTTAACGGGGACACGCGCCAAAAACACGCAGTACTTC.

This clonotype was recorded many times. CDR3 nucleotide sequence: TGTGCCAGCAGCCCCGGGAGGCAGAGCTATGGCTACACCTTC. Protein sequence: CASSPGRQSYGYTF. V is TRBV7-2 and J is TRBJ1-2; no clear D. CDR3 length equals 14 residues. CDR1 is SGHTA, CDR2 FQGNSA, per germline. Trimming removed 5 bases at V and 4 bases at J, with 14 bases between.

This clonotype has just a few counts. The chain links TRBV6-5 to TRBJ1-2; D is possibly TRBD1 (5 bases). V was shortened by 2 bases and J by 4 bases, with 14 bases between the two germline ends. This CDR3 comprises 15 residues. Germline CDR1 and CDR2: MNHEY and SVGAGI. Here the CDR3 reads CASSYPSGGFYGYTF. The CDR3 DNA reads as TGTGCCAGCAGTTACCCGAGTGGGGGTTTCTATGGCTACACCTTC.

This clonotype was observed a handful of times. The junction departs from germline at one end; a sequencing error may be responsible. This chain uses TRBV6-1 with TRBJ2-5; D perhaps matches TRBD2 (6 bases). Germline V gene data show CDR1 as MNHNS and CDR2 as SASEGT. This CDR3 spans 17 amino acids. The CDR3 sequence: CASSPSVGGAMSETQYF. CDR3 bases: TGTGCCAGCAGTCCTTCCGTGGGGGGAGCGATGTCAGAGACCCAGTATTTC.

Note on this clonotype: The junction shows a germline mismatch at one end, possibly a read error. The gene calls are TRBV6-1 and TRBJ2-3; TRBD2 might be the D (5 bases). There are 15 residues in the CDR3. The V gene's germline CDR1 is MNHNS and CDR2 SASEGT. The CDR3, as DNA: TGTGCCAGCAGGAAAGGCGGGCGTGGGCCAGATACGCAGTATTTC. Its protein product is CASRKGGRGPDTQYF.